This TCR beta chain was captured in a study of T cells in Graves' hyperthyroidism and ophthalmopathy. Patients with ophthalmopathy all had a Clinical Activity Score of at least 3, a NOSPECS grade of at least 4 and duration under 3 months. Diagnostic assessment was based on clinical symptoms, serum thyroxine and TRAb, thyroid ultrasound and orbital computed tomography. Source material for PBMCs was about 10 ml fresh peripheral blood. The CDR3 has 13 amino acids. V was clipped by 0 bases and J by 4 bases, with 6 bases between them. The germline V gene has CDR1 SGHAT and CDR2 FQNNGV. General study results and limits: The blood repertoire included most of the expanded thyroid clonotypes above 0.001.

This clonotype was observed many times. Its antigen is not known. Amplification yielded TCR beta CDR3 regions, with RNA transcripts as the source. HTBI primers were used for first-round RT-PCR of the TCR CDR3. TCRdb re-called the multiplex PCR reads with MiXCR, one entry per CDR3 protein. The sample records almost 250,000 distinct CDR3 sequences, roughly a quarter being singletons. The chain joins TRBV11-2 to TRBJ1-2; no clear D gene. This clonotype was obtained from a woman between 40 and 55 years old with Graves' ophthalmopathy. Source material: blood. The CDR3 DNA is TGTGCCAGCAGCTTAGACGGGGTCTATGGCTACACCTTC. Protein product: CASSLDGVYGYTF.